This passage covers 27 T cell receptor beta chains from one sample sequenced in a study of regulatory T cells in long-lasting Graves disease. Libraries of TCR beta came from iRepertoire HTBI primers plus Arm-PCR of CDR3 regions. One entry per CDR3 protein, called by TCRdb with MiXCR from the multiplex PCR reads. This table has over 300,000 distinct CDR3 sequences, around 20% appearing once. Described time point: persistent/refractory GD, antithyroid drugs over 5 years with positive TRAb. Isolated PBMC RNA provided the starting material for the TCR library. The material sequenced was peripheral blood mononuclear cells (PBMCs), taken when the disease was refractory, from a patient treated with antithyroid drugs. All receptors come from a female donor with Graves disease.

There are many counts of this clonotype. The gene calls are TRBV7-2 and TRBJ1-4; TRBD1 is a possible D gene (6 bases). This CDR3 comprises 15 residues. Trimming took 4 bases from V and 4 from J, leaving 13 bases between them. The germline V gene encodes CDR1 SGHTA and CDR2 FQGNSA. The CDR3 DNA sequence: TGTGCCAGCAGCTGGGGGACAACGAATAATGAAAAACTGTTTTTT. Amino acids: CASSWGTTNNEKLFF.

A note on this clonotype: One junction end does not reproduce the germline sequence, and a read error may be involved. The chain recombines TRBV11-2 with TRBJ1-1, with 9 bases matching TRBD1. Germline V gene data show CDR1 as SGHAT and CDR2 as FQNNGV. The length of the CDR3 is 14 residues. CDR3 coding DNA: TGTGCCAGCAGCCCCGACAGGGGGAACACTGGAGCTTTCTTT. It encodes CASSPDRGNTGAFF.

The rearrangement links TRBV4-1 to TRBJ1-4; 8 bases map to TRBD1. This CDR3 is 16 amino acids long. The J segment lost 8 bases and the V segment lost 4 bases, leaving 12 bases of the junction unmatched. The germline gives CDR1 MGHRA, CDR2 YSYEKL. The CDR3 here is CASSRQTGTGEEKLFF. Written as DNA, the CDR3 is TGCGCCAGCAGCCGCCAAACCGGGACAGGAGAGGAAAAACTGTTTTTT.

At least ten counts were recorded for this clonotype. CDR3 protein: CASSLVASYGYTF. CDR3 sequence (DNA): TGCGCCAGCAGCTTGGTTGCGTCCTATGGCTACACCTTC. The rearrangement uses TRBV5-1 and TRBJ1-2; no clear D. This CDR3 contains 13 residues. Trimming removed 0 bases at V and 4 bases at J, with 7 bases between. Germline CDR1 is SGHRS and CDR2 is YFSETQ.

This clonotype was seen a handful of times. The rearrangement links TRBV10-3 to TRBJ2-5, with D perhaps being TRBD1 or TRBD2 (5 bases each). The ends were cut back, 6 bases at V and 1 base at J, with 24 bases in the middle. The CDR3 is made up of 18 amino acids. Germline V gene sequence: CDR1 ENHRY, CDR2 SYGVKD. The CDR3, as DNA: TGTGCCATCAGGTCCGGGACCCTCACTATGGGGTTCCAAGAGACCCAGTACTTC. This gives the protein CAIRSGTLTMGFQETQYF.

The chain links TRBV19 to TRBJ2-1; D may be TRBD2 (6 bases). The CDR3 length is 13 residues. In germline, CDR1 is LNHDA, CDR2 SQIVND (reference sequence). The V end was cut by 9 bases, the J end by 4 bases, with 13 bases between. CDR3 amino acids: CASARDSYNEQFF. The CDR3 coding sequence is TGTGCCAGCGCACGGGACTCTTACAATGAGCAGTTCTTC.

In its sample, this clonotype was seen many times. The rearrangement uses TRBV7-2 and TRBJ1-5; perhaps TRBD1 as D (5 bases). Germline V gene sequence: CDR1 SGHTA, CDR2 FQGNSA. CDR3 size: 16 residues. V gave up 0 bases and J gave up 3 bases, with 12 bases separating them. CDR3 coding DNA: TGTGCCAGCAGCTTAGCCTGGGCAGGGAACAATCAGCCCCAGCATTTT. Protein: CASSLAWAGNNQPQHF.

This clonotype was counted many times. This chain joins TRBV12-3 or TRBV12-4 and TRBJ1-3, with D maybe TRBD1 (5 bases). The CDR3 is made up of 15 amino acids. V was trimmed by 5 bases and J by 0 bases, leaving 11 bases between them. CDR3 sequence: CASSRQILSGNTIYF. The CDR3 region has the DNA TGTGCCAGCAGTCGACAGATACTCTCTGGAAACACCATATATTTT.

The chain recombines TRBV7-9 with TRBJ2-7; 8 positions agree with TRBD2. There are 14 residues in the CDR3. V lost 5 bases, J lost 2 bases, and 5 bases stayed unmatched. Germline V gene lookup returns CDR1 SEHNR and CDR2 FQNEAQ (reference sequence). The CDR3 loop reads CASSPGGGAYEQYF. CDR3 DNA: TGTGCCAGCAGCCCGGGAGGGGGGGCCTACGAGCAGTACTTC.

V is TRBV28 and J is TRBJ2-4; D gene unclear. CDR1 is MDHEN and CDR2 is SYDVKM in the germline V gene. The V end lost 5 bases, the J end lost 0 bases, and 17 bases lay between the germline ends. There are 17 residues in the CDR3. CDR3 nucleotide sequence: TGTGCCAGCAGTGGCTCCCGACGGCATCTAGCCAAAAACATTCAGTACTTC. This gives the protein CASSGSRRHLAKNIQYF.

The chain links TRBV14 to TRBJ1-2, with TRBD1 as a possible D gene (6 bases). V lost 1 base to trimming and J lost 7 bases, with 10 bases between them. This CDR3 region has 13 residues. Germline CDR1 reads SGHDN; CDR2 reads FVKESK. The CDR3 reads CASSQVSGAGYTF. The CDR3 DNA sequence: TGTGCCAGCAGCCAAGTTTCAGGGGCTGGCTACACCTTC.

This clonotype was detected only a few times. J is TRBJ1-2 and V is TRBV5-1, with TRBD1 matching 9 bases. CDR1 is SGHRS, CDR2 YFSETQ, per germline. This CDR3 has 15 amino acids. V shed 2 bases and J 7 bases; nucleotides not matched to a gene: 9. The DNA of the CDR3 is TGCGCCAGCAGCTTTGGGGACAGGGAGATTCGTGGCTACACCTTC. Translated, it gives CASSFGDREIRGYTF.

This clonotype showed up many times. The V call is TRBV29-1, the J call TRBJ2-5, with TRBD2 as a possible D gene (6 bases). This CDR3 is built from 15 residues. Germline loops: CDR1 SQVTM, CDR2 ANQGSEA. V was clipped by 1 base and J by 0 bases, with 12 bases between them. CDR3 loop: CSVEGSSANQETQYF. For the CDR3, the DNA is TGCAGCGTTGAAGGGTCTAGCGCCAACCAAGAGACCCAGTACTTC.

In DNA, the CDR3 is TGTGCCAGCAGTTTGGTTCGAGAGATCGACGAGCAGTACTTC. Its protein product is CASSLVREIDEQYF. V gene TRBV28 combines with J gene TRBJ2-7; no clear D. Trimming removed 3 bases from V and 5 bases from J, with 14 bases in between. The CDR3 length is 14 residues. Germline V gene data show CDR1 as MDHEN and CDR2 as SYDVKM. Based on the CDR3 plus reference TRBV28 and TRBJ2-7, the full variable domain is DVKVTQSSRYLVKRTGEKVFLECVQDMDHENMFWYRQDPGLGLRLIYFSYDVKMKEKGDIPEGYSVSREKKERFSLILESASTNQTSMYLCASSLVREIDEQYFGPGTRLTVT.

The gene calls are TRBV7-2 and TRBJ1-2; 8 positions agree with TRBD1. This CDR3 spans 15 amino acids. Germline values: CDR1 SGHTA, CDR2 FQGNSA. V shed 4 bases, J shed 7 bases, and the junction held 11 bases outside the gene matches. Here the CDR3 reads CASSSPGGARGGYTF. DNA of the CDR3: TGTGCCAGCAGCTCCCCAGGGGGCGCCCGGGGTGGCTACACCTTC.

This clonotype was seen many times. The CDR3 nucleotides read TGTGCCAGCGCGGACGGGACCTACGAGCAGTACTTC. Encoded protein: CASADGTYEQYF. The chain has TRBV28 and TRBJ2-7, with D perhaps TRBD2 (5 bases). Per germline, CDR1 MDHEN and CDR2 SYDVKM. Trimming shortened V by 8 bases and J by 2 bases, and 10 bases separated the two germline ends. The CDR3 is 12 amino acids.

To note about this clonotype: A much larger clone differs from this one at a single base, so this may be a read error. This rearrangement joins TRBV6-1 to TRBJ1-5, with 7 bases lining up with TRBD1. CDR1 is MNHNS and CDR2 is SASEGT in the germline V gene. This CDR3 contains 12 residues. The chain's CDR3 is CASSVQGQPRHF. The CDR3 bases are TGTGCCAGCAGTGTACAGGGACAGCCCCGGCATTTT.

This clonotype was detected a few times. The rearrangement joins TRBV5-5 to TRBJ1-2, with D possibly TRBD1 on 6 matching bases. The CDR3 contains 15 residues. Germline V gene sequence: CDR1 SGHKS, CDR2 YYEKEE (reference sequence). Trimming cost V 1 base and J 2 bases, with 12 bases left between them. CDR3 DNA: TGTGCCAGCAGCTTGTTAAGGGGGATGAACTATGGCTACACCTTC. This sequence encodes CASSLLRGMNYGYTF. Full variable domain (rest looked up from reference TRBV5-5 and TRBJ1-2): DAGVTQSPTHLIKTRGQQVTLRCSPISGHKSVSWYQQVLGQGPQFIFQYYEKEERGRGNFPDRFSARQFPNYSSELNVNALLLGDSALYLCASSLLRGMNYGYTFGSGTRLTVV.

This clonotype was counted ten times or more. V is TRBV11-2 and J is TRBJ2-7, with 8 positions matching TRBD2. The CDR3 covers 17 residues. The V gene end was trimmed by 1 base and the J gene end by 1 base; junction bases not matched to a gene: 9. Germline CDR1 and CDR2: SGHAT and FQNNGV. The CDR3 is CASSLAAGGAGSYEQYF. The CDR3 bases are TGTGCCAGCAGCTTAGCCGCCGGGGGGGCAGGATCCTACGAGCAGTACTTC.

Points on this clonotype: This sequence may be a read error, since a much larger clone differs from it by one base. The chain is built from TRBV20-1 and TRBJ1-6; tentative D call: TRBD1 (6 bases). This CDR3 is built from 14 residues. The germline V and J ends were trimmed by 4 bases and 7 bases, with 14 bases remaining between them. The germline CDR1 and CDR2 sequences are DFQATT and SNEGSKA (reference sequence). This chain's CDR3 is CSAKRQVGNSPLHF. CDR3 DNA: TGCAGTGCTAAGAGACAGGTGGGGAATTCACCCCTCCACTTT.

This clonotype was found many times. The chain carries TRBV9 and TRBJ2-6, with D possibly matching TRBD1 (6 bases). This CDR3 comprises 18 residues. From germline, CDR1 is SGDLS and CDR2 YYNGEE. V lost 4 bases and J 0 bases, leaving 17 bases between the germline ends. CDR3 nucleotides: TGTGCCAGCAGCCCCTCAGGACAGCTTGACTCTGGGGCCAACGTCCTGACTTTC. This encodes CASSPSGQLDSGANVLTF.

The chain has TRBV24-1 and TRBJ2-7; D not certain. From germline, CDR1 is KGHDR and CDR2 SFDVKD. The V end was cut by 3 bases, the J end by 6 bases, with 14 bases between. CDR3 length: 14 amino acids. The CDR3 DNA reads TGTGCCACCAGTGATAATGGCCGAAGCTCCGAGCAGTACTTC. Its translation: CATSDNGRSSEQYF.

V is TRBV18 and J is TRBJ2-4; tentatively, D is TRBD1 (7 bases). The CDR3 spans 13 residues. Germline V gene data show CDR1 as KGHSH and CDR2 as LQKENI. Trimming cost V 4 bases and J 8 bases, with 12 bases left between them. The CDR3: CASSLLRGDIQYF. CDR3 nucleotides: TGTGCCAGCTCACTGCTCAGGGGGGACATTCAGTACTTC.

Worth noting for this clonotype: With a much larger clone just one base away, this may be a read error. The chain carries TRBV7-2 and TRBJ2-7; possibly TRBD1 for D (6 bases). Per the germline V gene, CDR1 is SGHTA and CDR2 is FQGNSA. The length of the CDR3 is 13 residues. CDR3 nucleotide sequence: TGTGCCAGCAGCTGGGGACAATCCTACGAGCAGTGCTTC. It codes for CASSWGQSYEQCF.

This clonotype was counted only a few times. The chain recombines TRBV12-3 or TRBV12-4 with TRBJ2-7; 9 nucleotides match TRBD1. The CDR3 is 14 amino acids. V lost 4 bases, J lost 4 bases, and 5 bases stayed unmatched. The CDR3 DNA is TGTGCCAGCAGTTCGGGACAGGGTCGATACGAGCAGTACTTC. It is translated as CASSSGQGRYEQYF.

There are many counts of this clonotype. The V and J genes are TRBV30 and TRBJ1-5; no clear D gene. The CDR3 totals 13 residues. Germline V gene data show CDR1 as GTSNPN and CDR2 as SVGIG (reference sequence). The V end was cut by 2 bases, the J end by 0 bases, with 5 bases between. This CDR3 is CAWSTVSNQPQHF. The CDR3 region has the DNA TGTGCCTGGAGTACAGTTAGCAATCAGCCCCAGCATTTT.

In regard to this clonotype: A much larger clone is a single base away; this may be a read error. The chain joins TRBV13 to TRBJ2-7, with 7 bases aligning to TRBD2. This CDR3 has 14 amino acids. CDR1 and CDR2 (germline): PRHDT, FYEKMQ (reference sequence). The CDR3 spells CANSPYRGAYEQYF. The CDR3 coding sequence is TGTGCCAACAGCCCTTACCGGGGGGCCTACGAGCAGTACTTC. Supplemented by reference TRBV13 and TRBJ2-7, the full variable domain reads AAGVIQSPRHLIKEKRETATLKCYPIPRHDTVYWYQQGPGQDPQFLISFYEKMQSDKGSIPDRFSAQQFSDYHSELNMSSLELGDSALYFCANSPYRGAYEQYFGPGTRLTVT.